This T cell receptor beta chain emerged from a study of T cell responses to AZD1222 COVID-19 vaccine. Study details: The study pooled second doses at about 4 or about 12 weeks. Whole-study findings and limits: Regions left unmutated in variants are reportedly the target of nearly half of spike-specific TCRs. Females made up more of the donors, who were largely white British, and clonal diversity may have come out too low. Spike-wide vaccine-associated CD4 TCRs dominated at 160-218 and 743-854.

The length of the CDR3 is 15 residues. V lost 6 bases and J 0 bases, leaving 14 bases between the germline ends. The germline V gene encodes CDR1 MNHEY and CDR2 SVGAGI. Repertoires were generated with immunoSEQ multiplex PCR, while TCRdb's copy carries only in-frame clones and drops some. The sample lists about 150,000 clones, 93% occurring once. A word on this clone: Its cognate antigen is unknown.

Source: peripheral blood, taken on day 0 of AZD1222 vaccination. The genes are TRBV6-5 and TRBJ1-1; possibly TRBD1 for D (5 bases). The TCR comes from an adult in good health. CDR3 coding DNA: TGTGCCAGCAGGATCCTACAGGATCTGAACACTGAAGCTTTCTTT. Protein product: CASRILQDLNTEAFF.